The entry below describes one T cell receptor beta chain. Measured with immunoSEQ multiplex PCR; TCRdb has only the in-frame clones, and not every one. The table shows roughly 360,000 clones, with around 87% occurring only once. The source of the sample is a study of blood T cell repertoires in COVID-19. Study information: The study drew acute and convalescent COVID-19 samples from the United States, Italy and Spain.

Specimen: PBMCs or T cells enriched from blood (not recorded which). This receptor was taken from a woman aged 25-40 years with acute COVID-19.

The CDR3 loop is CSALAGGLSSYNEQFF. The CDR3, as DNA: TGCAGCGCTCTAGCGGGGGGGTTAAGTTCCTACAATGAGCAGTTCTTC. The chain recombines TRBV29-1 with TRBJ2-1; TRBD2 agrees at 12 bases. Per the germline V gene, CDR1 is SQVTM and CDR2 is ANQGSEA. The CDR3 covers 16 residues. The trim removed 7 bases at V and 1 base at J, leaving 8 bases unmatched.